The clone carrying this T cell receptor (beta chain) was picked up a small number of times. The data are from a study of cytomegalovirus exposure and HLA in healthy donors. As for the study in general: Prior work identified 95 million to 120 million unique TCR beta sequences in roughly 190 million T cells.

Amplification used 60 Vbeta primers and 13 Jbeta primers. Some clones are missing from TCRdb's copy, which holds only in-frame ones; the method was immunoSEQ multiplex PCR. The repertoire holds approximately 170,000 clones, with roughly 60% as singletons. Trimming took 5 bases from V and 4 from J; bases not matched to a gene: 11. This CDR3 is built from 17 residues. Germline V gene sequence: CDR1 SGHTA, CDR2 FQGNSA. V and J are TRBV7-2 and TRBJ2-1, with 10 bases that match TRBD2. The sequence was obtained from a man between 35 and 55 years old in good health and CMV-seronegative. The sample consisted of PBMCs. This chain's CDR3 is CASSPQAGGPPYNEQFF. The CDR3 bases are TGTGCCAGCAGCCCGCAAGCGGGAGGGCCCCCGTACAATGAGCAGTTCTTC.